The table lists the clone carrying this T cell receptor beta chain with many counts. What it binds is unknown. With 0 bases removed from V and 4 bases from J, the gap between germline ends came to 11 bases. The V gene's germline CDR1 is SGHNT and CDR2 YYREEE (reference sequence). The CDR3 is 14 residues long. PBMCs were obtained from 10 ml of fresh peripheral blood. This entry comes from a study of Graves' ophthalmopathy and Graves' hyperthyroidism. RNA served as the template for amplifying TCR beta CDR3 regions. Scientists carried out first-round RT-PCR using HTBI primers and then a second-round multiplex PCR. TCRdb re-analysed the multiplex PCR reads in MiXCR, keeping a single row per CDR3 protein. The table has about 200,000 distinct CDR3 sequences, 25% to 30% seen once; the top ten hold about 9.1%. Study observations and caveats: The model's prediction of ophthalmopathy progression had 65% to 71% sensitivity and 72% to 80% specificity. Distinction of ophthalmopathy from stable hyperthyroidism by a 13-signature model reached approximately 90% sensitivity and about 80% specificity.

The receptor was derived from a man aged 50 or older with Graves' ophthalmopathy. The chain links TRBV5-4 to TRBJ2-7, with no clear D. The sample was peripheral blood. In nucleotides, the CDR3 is TGTGCCAGCAGCTTGGCCGCTGGCACGTACGAGCAGTACTTC. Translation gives CASSLAAGTYEQYF.